This T cell receptor beta chain originates from a study of blood T cell repertoires in COVID-19. The V gene lost 4 bases and the J gene lost 0 bases, with 16 bases spanning the gap. Germline-derived CDR1 and CDR2 are LGHDT and YNNKEL (reference sequence). There are 17 residues in the CDR3. This clone showed up just a few times. Measured with immunoSEQ multiplex PCR; TCRdb has only the in-frame clones, and not every one. The sample yields roughly 100,000 clones, around nine tenths seen once. Sequencing was carried out using peripheral blood. This TCR was recovered from a woman aged 80 or over in a cohort sampled during active COVID-19. The rearrangement links TRBV3-1 (or the pseudogene TRBV3-2) to TRBJ1-5, with TRBD1 as a possible D gene (6 bases). Here the CDR3 DNA reads TGTGCCAGCAGCCTCAGAGGGACAAGCTATAGCAATCAGCCCCAGCATTTT. The encoded protein is CASSLRGTSYSNQPQHF.